The 25 T cell receptor beta chains below come from one sample, sequenced in a study of T cell responses to AZD1222 COVID-19 vaccine. Generated by immunoSEQ multiplex PCR, the TCRdb table keeps only in-frame clones and is missing some. Of 100,000 to 150,000 clones listed, more than 90% are singletons. Sequenced here: peripheral blood, sampled 28 days after the second AZD1222 dose. These receptors all come from an adult who received the AZD1222 COVID-19 vaccine.

V and J are TRBV11-2 and TRBJ2-1, with D unclear. The CDR3 is 11 amino acids. The germline CDR1 and CDR2 sequences are SGHAT and FQNNGV. Deletions cut 5 bases from V and 4 bases from J, with 3 bases between. CDR3 in DNA: TGTGCCAGCAGCCGATACAATGAGCAGTTCTTC. Translating it yields CASSRYNEQFF. Supplemented by reference TRBV11-2 and TRBJ2-1, the full variable domain reads EAGVAQSPRYKIIEKRQSVAFWCNPISGHATLYWYQQILGQGPKLLIQFQNNGVVDDSQLPKDRFSAERLKGVDSTLKIQPAKLEDSAVYLCASSRYNEQFFGPGTRLTVL.

The V and J genes are TRBV12-5 and TRBJ2-3; 8 bases are a match to TRBD2. V lost 0 bases to trimming and J lost 5 bases; unmatched junction nucleotides: 13. The CDR3 covers 18 residues. Germline CDR1 is LGHNT and CDR2 is FRNRAP. The CDR3 nucleotides read TGTGCTAGTGGTTTGGTATTGGGCGGGGGGCCTATGGGAGATACGCAGTATTTT. Translation gives CASGLVLGGGPMGDTQYF.

This clone came up once. The chain joins TRBV30 to TRBJ1-4; possibly TRBD1 for D (5 bases). Trimming removed 5 bases from V and 0 bases from J, with 10 bases in between. The CDR3 length is 14 residues. The germline gives CDR1 GTSNPN, CDR2 SVGIG (reference sequence). The CDR3, as DNA: TGTGCCTGGCAGAGACAGTCAACTAATGAAAAACTGTTTTTT. As protein: CAWQRQSTNEKLFF.

The count of this clone is one. The genes are TRBV15 and TRBJ1-6, with 7 bases that match TRBD1. V shed 0 bases and J 5 bases; nucleotides not matched to a gene: 1. The CDR3 runs to 15 residues. The V gene's germline CDR1 is LNHNV and CDR2 YYDKDF (reference sequence). CDR3 protein: CATSRDRGNNSPLHF. Here the CDR3 DNA reads TGTGCCACCAGCAGAGACAGGGGGAATAATTCACCCCTCCACTTT.

This chain uses TRBV28 with TRBJ2-1, with no clear D. Germline lookup yields CDR1 MDHEN and CDR2 SYDVKM. The CDR3 contains 15 residues. Trimming stripped 2 bases from V and 9 bases from J, with 17 bases between. CDR3 in DNA: TGTGCCAGCAGTTTAGGTAGGCTAGTAATTAGTGAGCAGTTCTTC. Its protein product is CASSLGRLVISEQFF.

The V call is TRBV11-2, the J call TRBJ2-1; D gene uncertain. The CDR3 loop spans 14 amino acids. The V and J ends lost 1 base and 8 bases respectively, with 12 bases between them. In germline, CDR1 is SGHAT, CDR2 FQNNGV. CDR3 nucleotide sequence: TGTGCCAGCAGCTTAGTTGCTCTTAGGGATGAGCAGTTCTTC. Protein sequence: CASSLVALRDEQFF.

This chain connects TRBV11-3 to TRBJ2-1; D may be TRBD2 (6 bases). V was shortened by 2 bases and J by 9 bases, with 11 bases between the two germline ends. Germline V gives CDR1 SGHNT, CDR2 YENEEA. The CDR3 has 13 amino acids. The CDR3 is CASSLRQGGEQFF. Here the CDR3 DNA reads TGTGCCAGCAGCTTAAGGCAGGGAGGTGAGCAGTTCTTC.

This rearrangement joins TRBV9 to TRBJ1-6; weak D call: TRBD1 (5 bases). CDR3 length equals 14 residues. Trimming took 4 bases from V and 6 from J, leaving 11 bases between them. Germline-derived CDR1 and CDR2 are SGDLS and YYNGEE. The CDR3 loop is CASSSWGGNSPLHF. CDR3 nucleotides: TGTGCCAGCAGCTCATGGGGGGGTAATTCACCCCTCCACTTT.

The chain links TRBV10-2 to TRBJ1-6, with D possibly matching TRBD1 (6 bases). Trimming took off 4 bases at V and 5 bases at J, with 18 bases between the two ends. Germline CDR1 and CDR2: WSHSY and SAAADI. This CDR3 is 17 amino acids long. The CDR3 reads CASSAQQGPVNNSPLHF. The DNA of the CDR3 is TGCGCCAGCAGTGCCCAACAGGGACCCGTAAATAATTCACCCCTCCACTTT.

V and J are TRBV4-1 and TRBJ1-5; D uncertain. Germline V CDR1 and CDR2: MGHRA, YSYEKL. This CDR3 comprises 15 residues. Trimming shortened V by 4 bases and J by 0 bases, and 10 bases separated the two germline ends. CDR3 coding DNA: TGCGCCAGCAGCCGAGCTGAGGGTAGCAATCAGCCCCAGCATTTT. Its translation: CASSRAEGSNQPQHF.

Here the CDR3 reads CASSYSISVTQYF. Here the CDR3 DNA reads TGTGCCAGCAGTTACTCGATCTCGGTGACCCAGTACTTC. The V gene is TRBV6-6, the J gene TRBJ2-5; unclear D gene. The CDR3 consists of 13 residues. V lost 0 bases to trimming and J lost 7 bases, with 9 bases between them. Germline CDR1 is MNHNY and CDR2 is SVGAGI (reference sequence).

This chain links TRBV7-9 with TRBJ2-7; D is tentatively TRBD1 or TRBD2 (6 bases each). With 5 bases removed from V and 6 bases from J, the gap between germline ends came to 17 bases. CDR1 is SEHNR, CDR2 FQNEAQ, per germline (reference sequence). The CDR3 covers 14 residues. CDR3 bases: TGTGCCAGCAGCGCATGGGGCAGGGGAGGCGAGCAGTACGTC. This gives the protein CASSAWGRGGEQYV.

The rearrangement uses TRBV27 and TRBJ1-6, with D hard to call. Germline loops: CDR1 MNHEY, CDR2 SMNVEV (reference sequence). The germline V and J ends were trimmed by 0 bases and 14 bases, with 17 bases remaining between them. The CDR3 contains 15 residues. Here the CDR3 DNA reads TGTGCCAGCAGTTTATCCCCTCCACCATGGGCTGCCCTCCACTTT. Translated, it gives CASSLSPPPWAALHF.

The sample holds a few counts of this clone. J is TRBJ1-5 and V is TRBV28; D unclear. Trimming pared 3 bases from V and 6 bases from J, leaving 12 bases between. Looked up from germline, CDR1 is MDHEN and CDR2 is SYDVKM. The length of the CDR3 is 14 residues. The CDR3 protein is CASSFTLSAQPQHF. The CDR3, as DNA: TGTGCCAGCAGTTTTACTCTGTCTGCTCAGCCCCAGCATTTT.

The rearrangement uses TRBV29-1 and TRBJ2-2; maybe TRBD1 (6 bases). CDR3 length equals 14 residues. Deletions cut 6 bases from V and 7 bases from J, with 18 bases between. Germline CDR1 SQVTM, CDR2 ANQGSEA. CDR3: CSVGVRGKGGELFF. The CDR3 DNA sequence: TGCAGCGTGGGGGTGAGGGGGAAAGGCGGGGAGCTGTTTTTT.

The chain couples TRBV30 to TRBJ1-4, with 7 positions matching TRBD1. This CDR3 is 14 amino acids long. In germline, CDR1 is GTSNPN, CDR2 SVGIG (reference sequence). V was pared by 2 bases and J by 7 bases, with 7 bases of the junction left unmatched. CDR3 loop: CAWSTGTDVEKLFF. In DNA, the CDR3 is TGTGCCTGGAGTACCGGGACAGATGTTGAAAAACTGTTTTTT.

The gene calls are TRBV6-2 or TRBV6-3 and TRBJ1-2, with D perhaps TRBD1 (6 bases). V gave up 4 bases and J gave up 3 bases, with 6 bases separating them. CDR1 and CDR2 from the germline V gene are MNHEY and SVGEGT. The CDR3 consists of 12 residues. The CDR3 sequence: CASSWTDYGYTF. The CDR3 nucleotides read TGTGCCAGCAGTTGGACAGACTATGGCTACACCTTC.

This chain connects TRBV7-9 to TRBJ2-2; D gene ambiguous. V gave up 8 bases and J gave up 3 bases, with 7 bases separating them. This CDR3 has 12 amino acids. CDR1 is SEHNR, CDR2 FQNEAQ, per germline (reference sequence). For the CDR3, the DNA is TGTGCCAGCCGGGTGGACACCGGGGAGCTGTTTTTT. Protein sequence: CASRVDTGELFF.

The chain is built from TRBV5-6 and TRBJ2-1; 8 bases line up with TRBD2. The junction had 6 bases not matched to a gene; V was cut back by 4 bases and J by 3 bases. There are 15 residues in the CDR3. Germline V gives CDR1 SGHDT, CDR2 YYEEEE. CDR3 region: CASSPGLADYNEQFF. The CDR3 DNA reads TGTGCCAGCAGCCCCGGACTAGCCGACTACAATGAGCAGTTCTTC.

V usage is TRBV5-4 and J usage is TRBJ1-3, with 12 bases that match TRBD1. CDR1 and CDR2 (germline): SGHNT, YYREEE (reference sequence). The CDR3 contains 14 residues. The V gene end was trimmed by 5 bases and the J gene end by 6 bases; junction bases not matched to a gene: 3. CDR3 residues: CASSWDRGLNTIYF. The CDR3 bases are TGTGCCAGCAGTTGGGACAGGGGGCTAAACACCATATATTTT.

The chain links TRBV5-5 to TRBJ1-2; 7 positions agree with TRBD1. Losses at the gene ends were 4 bases for V and 4 bases for J; bases not matched to a gene: 7. The CDR3 has 14 residues. The germline CDR1 and CDR2 sequences are SGHKS and YYEKEE (reference sequence). The DNA for the CDR3 is TGTGCCAGCAGCGAACAGACAGGGAGCTATGGCTACACCTTC. Amino acids: CASSEQTGSYGYTF.

Here the CDR3 reads CASSLRGTYYIQYF. The DNA of the CDR3 is TGTGCCAGCAGTTTGAGGGGGACATACTACATTCAGTACTTC. The chain employs TRBV6-6 and TRBJ2-4; a possible D gene is TRBD1 (6 bases). CDR3 size: 14 residues. V lost 4 bases, J lost 8 bases, and 15 bases lay in between. Germline V gene sequence: CDR1 MNHNY, CDR2 SVGAGI (reference sequence).

The chain has TRBV21-1 and TRBJ2-2; TRBD2, as called in the table, went unchecked against the DNA. TRBV21-1 is annotated as a pseudogene. This CDR3 region has 19 residues. CDR3 protein: CASSKRLRAEEITTGELFF. In DNA, the CDR3 is TGTGCCAGCAGCAAACGGTTGAGGGCAGAAGAGATTACCACCGGGGAGCTGTTTTTT.

CDR3 nucleotide sequence: TGTGCCAGCAGTTACTCGGCACAGGGGCGCCTTGGGCCCCAGCATTTT. Amino acids: CASSYSAQGRLGPQHF. The chain uses TRBV6-5 and TRBJ1-5; 7 bases map to TRBD1. V lost 0 bases, J lost 9 bases, and 11 bases stayed unmatched. The length of the CDR3 is 16 residues. CDR1 is MNHEY, CDR2 SVGAGI, per germline.

In nucleotides, the CDR3 is TGTGCCAGTAGTAACAGGGGTGAAGCTTTCTTT. As protein: CASSNRGEAFF. This sequence joins TRBV19 and TRBJ1-1; TRBD1 matches at 7 bases. Unmatched junction bases numbered 0, after V lost 4 bases and J lost 7 bases. This CDR3 has 11 residues. Germline-derived CDR1 and CDR2 are LNHDA and SQIVND (reference sequence).